This T cell receptor (beta chain) was retrieved from a study of response to subunit inactivated influenza vaccine. General observations from the study: The authors suggested that every seasonal influenza vaccination recruits few new T cells.

TCRdb called the RT-PCR reads again in MiXCR, with one record for every CDR3 protein. The data hold roughly 700,000 distinct CDR3 sequences, with around a sixth observed a single time. The table lists this clonotype with many counts. Its antigen is unknown. Sequencing used PBMCs from blood, obtained roughly 12 days after vaccination. This sequence originates from a man aged 45-65 years who received an inactivated influenza vaccine.

The CDR3 loop reads CASSLGAPENIQYF. The CDR3 nucleotides are TGTGCCAGCAGCTTGGGGGCACCAGAAAACATTCAGTACTTC. This chain connects TRBV5-5 to TRBJ2-4; D not certain. Per germline, CDR1 SGHKS and CDR2 YYEKEE (reference sequence). The V end was cut by 0 bases, the J end by 5 bases, with 9 bases between. CDR3 length: 14 amino acids.